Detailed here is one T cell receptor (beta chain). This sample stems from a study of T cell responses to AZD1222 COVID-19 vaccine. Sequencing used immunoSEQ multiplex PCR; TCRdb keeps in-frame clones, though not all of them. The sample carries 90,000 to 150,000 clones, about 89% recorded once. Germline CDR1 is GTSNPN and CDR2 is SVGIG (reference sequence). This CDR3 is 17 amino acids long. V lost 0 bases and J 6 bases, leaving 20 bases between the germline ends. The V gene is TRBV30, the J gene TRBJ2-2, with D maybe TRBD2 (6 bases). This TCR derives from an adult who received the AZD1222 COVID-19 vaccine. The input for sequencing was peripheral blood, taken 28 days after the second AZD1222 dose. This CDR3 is CAWSVTRAGGISGELFF. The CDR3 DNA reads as TGTGCCTGGAGTGTTACCCGAGCCGGGGGAATATCCGGGGAGCTGTTTTTT.